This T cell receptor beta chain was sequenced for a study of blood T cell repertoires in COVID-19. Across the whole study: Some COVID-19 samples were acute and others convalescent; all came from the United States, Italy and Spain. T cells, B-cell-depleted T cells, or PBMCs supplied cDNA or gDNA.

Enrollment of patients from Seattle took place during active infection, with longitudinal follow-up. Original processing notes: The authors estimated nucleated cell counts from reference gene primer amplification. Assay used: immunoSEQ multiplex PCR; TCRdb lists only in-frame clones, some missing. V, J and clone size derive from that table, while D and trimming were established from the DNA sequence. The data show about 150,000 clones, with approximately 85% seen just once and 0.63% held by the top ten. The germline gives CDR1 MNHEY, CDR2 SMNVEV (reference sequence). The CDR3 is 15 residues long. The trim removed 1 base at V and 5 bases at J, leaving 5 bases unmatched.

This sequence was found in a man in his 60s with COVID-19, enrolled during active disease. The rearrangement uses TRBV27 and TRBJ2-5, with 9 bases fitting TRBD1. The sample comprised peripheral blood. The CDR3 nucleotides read TGTGCCAGCAGTTTATGGACAGGGGCGCTGGAGACCCAGTACTTC. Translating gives CASSLWTGALETQYF.